Below are 14 T cell receptor beta chains sequenced from a single sample in a study of cytomegalovirus exposure and HLA in healthy donors. PCR primers comprised 60 Vbeta and 13 Jbeta primers. Produced via immunoSEQ multiplex PCR; TCRdb's table is partial and in-frame only. The sample holds about 48,000 clones. Material: PBMCs. The receptors were sampled from a male donor in good health and CMV-seropositive.

The chain carries TRBV18 and TRBJ1-5, with 7 bases aligning to TRBD1. This CDR3 is 19 amino acids long. Germline V gene lookup returns CDR1 KGHSH and CDR2 LQKENI. Trimming at V came to 3 bases and at J to 7 bases, leaving 21 bases not matched to a gene. CDR3 amino acids: CASSPFPIPSTGSFQPQHF. DNA for the CDR3: TGTGCCAGCTCACCGTTCCCCATCCCCTCGACAGGGTCTTTCCAGCCCCAGCATTTT.

As DNA, the CDR3 is TGTGCCAGCAGTTCGGACACGCGAATCGGCGGAGACACTGAAGCTTTCTTT. It codes for CASSSDTRIGGDTEAFF. The chain couples TRBV27 to TRBJ1-1; TRBD1 is a possible D gene (5 bases). The CDR3 is 17 residues long. The V gene lost 4 bases and the J gene lost 3 bases, with 21 bases spanning the gap. Germline CDR1 MNHEY, CDR2 SMNVEV (reference sequence).

The CDR3 region has the DNA TGTGCCAGCAGCTTTTCGGCTGAAGCTTTCTTT. Its protein product is CASSFSAEAFF. The V gene is TRBV5-6, the J gene TRBJ1-1, with no clear D. Germline V gives CDR1 SGHDT, CDR2 YYEEEE. Trimming removed 2 bases from V and 6 bases from J, with 5 bases in between. This CDR3 spans 11 amino acids. Full variable domain (missing parts from reference TRBV5-6 and TRBJ1-1): DAGVTQSPTHLIKTRGQQVTLRCSPKSGHDTVSWYQQALGQGPQFIFQYYEEEERQRGNFPDRFSGHQFPNYSSELNVNALLLGDSALYLCASSFSAEAFFGQGTRLTVV.

The chain is built from TRBV20-1 and TRBJ1-1; D is uncertain. With 3 bases removed from V and 6 bases from J, the gap between germline ends came to 8 bases. Germline V lookup: CDR1 DFQATT, CDR2 SNEGSKA (reference sequence). The CDR3 has 11 residues. The CDR3 region is CSASRVAEAFF. CDR3 nucleotides: TGCAGTGCTAGCCGGGTAGCTGAAGCTTTCTTT.

J is TRBJ1-1 and V is TRBV6-6; TRBD1 aligns across 8 bases. The V gene's germline CDR1 is MNHNY and CDR2 SVGAGI (reference sequence). The CDR3 totals 14 residues. Losses at the gene ends were 6 bases for V and 0 bases for J; bases not matched to a gene: 3. The CDR3 protein is CASSQQGVNTEAFF. CDR3 bases: TGTGCCAGCAGCCAACAGGGGGTGAACACTGAAGCTTTCTTT.

This clone is called medium-sized based on its frequency. The chain uses TRBV19 and TRBJ1-1; D is perhaps TRBD1 (5 bases). CDR1 and CDR2 from the germline V gene are LNHDA and SQIVND (reference sequence). This CDR3 region has 10 residues. V was clipped by 10 bases and J by 8 bases, with 11 bases between them. This CDR3 reads CATLGGEAFF. The CDR3 DNA sequence: TGTGCCACCCTTGGGGGGGAAGCTTTCTTT.

The chain is built from TRBV10-3 and TRBJ1-4, with D possibly being TRBD1 (5 bases). This CDR3 comprises 12 residues. Looked up from germline, CDR1 is ENHRY and CDR2 is SYGVKD. Trimming took 10 bases from V and 5 from J, leaving 11 bases between them. The CDR3 nucleotides read TGTGCCAGTGGGGGGGGGAATGAAAAACTGTTTTTT. As protein: CASGGGNEKLFF.

The rearrangement links TRBV11-2 to TRBJ1-2; D unclear. The germline V gene encodes CDR1 SGHAT and CDR2 FQNNGV. Trimming cost V 2 bases and J 8 bases, with 9 bases left between them. This CDR3 contains 12 residues. The CDR3 DNA reads as TGTGCCAGCAGCTTATCCGAGTACGGCTACACCTTC. Translation: CASSLSEYGYTF.

The chain uses TRBV5-1 and TRBJ2-5; 12 bases fit TRBD2. CDR1 and CDR2 (germline): SGHRS, YFSETQ. Unmatched junction bases numbered 6, after V lost 4 bases and J lost 2 bases. The CDR3 runs 16 residues. CDR3 in amino acids: CASSAPSGGVQETQYF. For the CDR3, the DNA is TGCGCCAGCAGCGCCCCTAGCGGGGGGGTTCAAGAGACCCAGTACTTC.

The chain has TRBV19 and TRBJ2-1, with D unclear. Germline V gene sequence: CDR1 LNHDA, CDR2 SQIVND (reference sequence). With 2 bases removed from V and 6 bases from J, the gap between germline ends came to 8 bases. There are 13 residues in the CDR3. The CDR3 is CASSIFGGNEQFF. CDR3 nucleotide sequence: TGTGCCAGTAGTATATTCGGTGGCAATGAGCAGTTCTTC.

The chain joins TRBV10-3 to TRBJ1-4; D may be TRBD1 (5 bases). CDR3 length: 15 residues. The germline V gene has CDR1 ENHRY and CDR2 SYGVKD. V lost 0 bases, J lost 4 bases, and 9 bases lay in between. The CDR3 loop reads CAISESGGGNEKLFF. CDR3 nucleotide sequence: TGTGCCATCAGTGAGTCTGGGGGAGGTAATGAAAAACTGTTTTTT.

This rearrangement joins TRBV7-3 to TRBJ2-3; a possible D gene is TRBD1 (5 bases). CDR3 size: 15 residues. V shed 8 bases and J shed 6 bases, with 21 bases lying between them. CDR1 is SGHTA, CDR2 FQGTGA, per germline. The CDR3 is CASAQGAVIGDTQYF. The CDR3 nucleotides read TGTGCCAGCGCCCAAGGGGCGGTAATAGGGGATACGCAGTATTTT.

The chain combines TRBV7-9 with TRBJ2-3; D gene unclear. V dropped 6 bases and J dropped 0 bases, with 19 bases sitting between them. This CDR3 has 17 residues. Germline CDR1 and CDR2: SEHNR and FQNEAQ (reference sequence). The chain's CDR3 is CASRYSPYRTSTDTQYF. In DNA, the CDR3 is TGTGCCAGCAGGTACTCCCCATACCGCACTAGCACAGATACGCAGTATTTT.

This chain links TRBV9 with TRBJ2-3; tentative D call: TRBD2 (5 bases). With 3 bases removed from V and 7 bases from J, the gap between germline ends came to 12 bases. This CDR3 region has 13 residues. Looked up from germline, CDR1 is SGDLS and CDR2 is YYNGEE. The CDR3 loop reads CASSEGAVHTQYF. The CDR3 DNA sequence: TGTGCCAGCAGCGAGGGAGCCGTTCATACGCAGTATTTT. Complete variable domain (other parts from reference TRBV9 and TRBJ2-3): DSGVTQTPKHLITATGQRVTLRCSPRSGDLSVYWYQQSLDQGLQFLIQYYNGEERAKGNILERFSAQQFPDLHSELNLSSLELGDSALYFCASSEGAVHTQYFGPGTRLTVL.